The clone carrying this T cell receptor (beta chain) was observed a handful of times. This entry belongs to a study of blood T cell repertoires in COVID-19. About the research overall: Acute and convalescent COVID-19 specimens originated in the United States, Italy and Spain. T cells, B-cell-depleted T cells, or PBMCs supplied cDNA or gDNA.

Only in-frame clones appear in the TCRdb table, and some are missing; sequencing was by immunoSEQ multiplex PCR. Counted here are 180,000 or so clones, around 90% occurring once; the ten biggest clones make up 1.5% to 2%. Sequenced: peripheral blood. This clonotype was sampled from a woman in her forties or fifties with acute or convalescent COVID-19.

As DNA, the CDR3 is TGCGCCAGCAGTGGACCGGGACAGGGGTACTACGAGCAGTACTTC. Residues: CASSGPGQGYYEQYF. This sequence joins TRBV10-1 and TRBJ2-7, with 10 bases identical to TRBD1. CDR1 and CDR2 (germline): WNHNN, SYGVQD (reference sequence). Germline trimming cut 4 bases from V and 3 bases from J; bases unmatched to any gene: 6. This CDR3 is built from 15 residues.